The 26 T cell receptor beta chains presented below share a single source sample, sequenced in a study of patients and donors after allogeneic stem cell transplantation. MiXCR was run by TCRdb on the RT-PCR reads, yielding one entry per CDR3 protein. The sample comprises about 200,000 distinct CDR3 sequences, 41% of which are singletons, and 33% rests with the top ten. The sequencing input was blood, either unsorted or a sorted T cell fraction (not recorded which). Every receptor here comes from a human donor who was either an allogeneic HSCT recipient or a stem cell or donor lymphocyte infusion donor (not recorded which). It is not recorded whose cells these are; they may come from a transplant donor.

V gene TRBV12-3 or TRBV12-4 combines with J gene TRBJ2-3; D gene ambiguous. V shed 3 bases and J shed 11 bases, with 9 bases lying between them. This CDR3 region has 11 residues. The DNA of the CDR3 is TGTGCCAGCAGTTTTCCATCCGAGCAGTATTTT. As protein: CASSFPSEQYF.

The V and J genes are TRBV6-2 or TRBV6-3 and TRBJ2-1, with 7 bases matching TRBD2. Trimming cost V 1 base and J 0 bases; bases outside gene matches: 3. Germline CDR1 is MNHEY and CDR2 is SVGEGT. The CDR3 is made up of 16 amino acids. Here the CDR3 reads CASSYWGGSSYNEQFF. CDR3 DNA: TGTGCCAGCAGTTACTGGGGCGGGAGCTCCTACAATGAGCAGTTCTTC.

This clonotype has a handful of counts. The chain has TRBV9 and TRBJ1-1; tentative D call: TRBD1 (6 bases). CDR1 is SGDLS, CDR2 YYNGEE, per germline. The CDR3 contains 16 residues. V gave up 3 bases and J gave up 1 base, with 16 bases separating them. In DNA, the CDR3 is TGTGCCAGCAGCGGATACAGGGTGGGAGCGAACACTGAAGCTTTCTTT. Translated: CASSGYRVGANTEAFF. Based on the CDR3 plus reference TRBV9 and TRBJ1-1, the full variable domain is DSGVTQTPKHLITATGQRVTLRCSPRSGDLSVYWYQQSLDQGLQFLIQYYNGEERAKGNILERFSAQQFPDLHSELNLSSLELGDSALYFCASSGYRVGANTEAFFGQGTRLTVV.

The chain employs TRBV20-1 and TRBJ2-1; 13 bases line up with TRBD2. Germline V CDR1 and CDR2: DFQATT, SNEGSKA (reference sequence). CDR3 size: 13 residues. V trimming: 8 bases; J trimming: 5 bases; junction bases outside the gene matches: 3. The CDR3 region has the DNA TGCAGTACCGGGACTAGCGGGAACAATGAGCAGTTCTTC. Protein: CSTGTSGNNEQFF.

This clonotype came up a few times. The chain links TRBV9 to TRBJ1-1, with D unresolved. The CDR3 covers 13 residues. CDR1 and CDR2 (germline): SGDLS, YYNGEE. V lost 5 bases and J lost 0, with 8 bases in between. In nucleotides, the CDR3 is TGTGCCAGCAGGGGATCCCTGAACACTGAAGCTTTCTTT. Protein product: CASRGSLNTEAFF.

A few counts support this clonotype. The chain is built from TRBV27 and TRBJ1-1; TRBD1 matches at 7 bases. V was pared by 3 bases and J by 7 bases, with 8 bases of the junction left unmatched. CDR1 is MNHEY, CDR2 SMNVEV, per germline (reference sequence). CDR3 length: 14 residues. The chain's CDR3 is CASSLETGRDEAFF. CDR3 in DNA: TGTGCCAGCAGTTTGGAGACAGGGAGAGATGAAGCTTTCTTT.

The rearrangement links TRBV5-1 to TRBJ2-1, with 8 bases that match TRBD1. The germline gives CDR1 SGHRS, CDR2 YFSETQ. The CDR3 is 17 residues long. V dropped 0 bases and J dropped 4; count of bases not matched to a gene: 9. The CDR3 spells CASSLDPGGGGYNEQFF. The CDR3 DNA reads as TGCGCCAGCAGCTTGGATCCAGGGGGCGGTGGTTACAATGAGCAGTTCTTC.

This clonotype has just a few counts. The V gene is TRBV20-1, the J gene TRBJ1-1; D is undetermined. Germline values: CDR1 DFQATT, CDR2 SNEGSKA (reference sequence). Trimming removed 1 base from V and 1 base from J, with 7 bases in between. The CDR3 is 13 amino acids. The CDR3 here is CSARGMENTEAFF. The CDR3, as DNA: TGCAGTGCTAGAGGGATGGAGAACACTGAAGCTTTCTTT.

The rearrangement uses TRBV28 and TRBJ1-5, with 8 bases aligning to TRBD1. The CDR3 is made up of 17 amino acids. J was trimmed by 0 bases and V by 3 bases; bases with no gene match: 7. Germline V gene sequence: CDR1 MDHEN, CDR2 SYDVKM. This CDR3 is CASSFGTGTYSNQPQHF. Here the CDR3 DNA reads TGTGCCAGCAGTTTTGGGACAGGAACATATAGCAATCAGCCCCAGCATTTT.

The chain couples TRBV20-1 to TRBJ1-2, with D uncertain. The CDR3 has 14 amino acids. V shed 0 bases and J shed 3 bases, with 11 bases lying between them. Germline CDR1 reads DFQATT; CDR2 reads SNEGSKA (reference sequence). This chain's CDR3 is CSARDVDVYYGYTF. The DNA of the CDR3 is TGCAGTGCTAGAGATGTTGATGTTTACTATGGCTACACCTTC.

The gene calls are TRBV7-8 and TRBJ1-1; the D gene is possibly TRBD1 (5 bases). Germline loops: CDR1 SGHVS, CDR2 FQNEAQ. The ends were cut back, 3 bases at V and 5 bases at J, with 13 bases in the middle. The CDR3 runs 14 residues. CDR3 sequence: CASSFGRVGTEAFF. For the CDR3, the DNA is TGTGCCAGCAGCTTTGGCAGGGTAGGGACTGAAGCTTTCTTT.

The chain has TRBV7-8 and TRBJ2-1; 9 bases map to TRBD2. V dropped 1 base and J dropped 4; count of bases not matched to a gene: 5. Germline V gives CDR1 SGHVS, CDR2 FQNEAQ. This CDR3 spans 16 amino acids. Here the CDR3 reads CASSLEWLAGYNEQFF. CDR3 coding DNA: TGTGCCAGCAGCTTAGAGTGGCTAGCGGGGTACAATGAGCAGTTCTTC.

This clonotype was found a few times. The chain couples TRBV6-5 to TRBJ1-1; D possibly corresponds to TRBD1 (6 bases). Trimming took 3 bases from V and 6 from J, leaving 11 bases between them. The CDR3 runs to 13 residues. Germline V lookup: CDR1 MNHEY, CDR2 SVGAGI. CDR3 in amino acids: CASSYDRRAEAFF. The CDR3 DNA reads as TGTGCCAGCAGTTATGACAGGAGGGCTGAAGCTTTCTTT.

This clonotype came up a few times. The chain is built from TRBV29-1 and TRBJ2-2; D not resolved. The CDR3 consists of 13 residues. Germline V gene sequence: CDR1 SQVTM, CDR2 ANQGSEA. V was cut by 3 bases and J by 1 base, with 6 bases left in between. This CDR3 reads CSVDRRNTGELFF. The CDR3 nucleotides are TGCAGCGTTGACCGACGGAACACCGGGGAGCTGTTTTTT.

The genes are TRBV7-2 and TRBJ2-5; D assignment may be TRBD1 or TRBD2 (5 bases each). This CDR3 has 14 residues. Germline values: CDR1 SGHTA, CDR2 FQGNSA. Trimming shortened V by 5 bases and J by 5 bases, and 15 bases separated the two germline ends. CDR3 bases: TGTGCCAGCAGCCCAAGAGGGGTAGGGGAGACCCAGTACTTC. Its protein product is CASSPRGVGETQYF. Using reference TRBV7-2 and TRBJ2-5 for the parts outside the CDR3, the full variable domain is GAGVSQSPSNKVTEKGKDVELRCDPISGHTALYWYRQSLGQGLEFLIYFQGNSAPDKSGLPSDRFSAERTGGSVSTLTIQRTQQEDSAVYLCASSPRGVGETQYFGPGTRLLVL.

A few counts support this clonotype. The CDR3 reads CSVEKGDTEAFF. CDR3 DNA: TGCAGCGTTGAAAAAGGGGACACTGAAGCTTTCTTT. V usage is TRBV29-1 and J usage is TRBJ1-1; a weak D match, TRBD1 (5 bases). Per germline, CDR1 SQVTM and CDR2 ANQGSEA. CDR3 length: 12 amino acids. The V end lost 2 bases, the J end lost 3 bases, and 7 bases lay between the germline ends.

The V call is TRBV14, the J call TRBJ1-1; D remains unclear. V lost 2 bases and J lost 1, with 5 bases in between. Germline CDR1 and CDR2: SGHDN and FVKESK. The CDR3 contains 13 residues. Here the CDR3 DNA reads TGTGCCAGCAGCCAATTGCCGAACACTGAAGCTTTCTTT. This encodes CASSQLPNTEAFF.

The chain couples TRBV12-5 to TRBJ1-2; possibly TRBD1 for D (5 bases). The CDR3 has 14 residues. V lost 1 base and J lost 2, with 8 bases in between. The V gene's germline CDR1 is LGHNT and CDR2 FRNRAP. The DNA for the CDR3 is TGTGCTAGTGGTTTGGGACAGACCAACTATGGCTACACCTTC. It encodes CASGLGQTNYGYTF.

The J gene is TRBJ2-7, the V gene TRBV5-1; TRBD2 matches 7 bases. The CDR3 totals 14 residues. From germline, CDR1 is SGHRS and CDR2 YFSETQ. The J segment lost 4 bases and the V segment lost 2 bases, leaving 6 bases of the junction unmatched. CDR3: CASSFREDAYEQYF. CDR3 nucleotide sequence: TGCGCCAGCAGCTTCCGGGAGGACGCTTACGAGCAGTACTTC. Complete variable domain (other parts from reference TRBV5-1 and TRBJ2-7): KAGVTQTPRYLIKTRGQQVTLSCSPISGHRSVSWYQQTPGQGLQFLFEYFSETQRNKGNFPGRFSGRQFSNSRSEMNVSTLELGDSALYLCASSFREDAYEQYFGPGTRLTVT.

The chain uses TRBV29-1 and TRBJ2-1; D ambiguous. CDR1 is SQVTM, CDR2 ANQGSEA, per germline. Trimming shortened V by 2 bases and J by 2 bases, and 10 bases separated the two germline ends. The CDR3 has 14 residues. The CDR3 coding sequence is TGCAGCGTTGAAAGCGAACGCACCTACAATGAGCAGTTCTTC. Protein: CSVESERTYNEQFF.

This chain joins TRBV7-9 and TRBJ1-1; maybe TRBD1 (5 bases). The CDR3 extends over 14 amino acids. Trimming cost V 5 bases and J 4 bases, with 14 bases left between them. Germline V lookup: CDR1 SEHNR, CDR2 FQNEAQ (reference sequence). CDR3 bases: TGTGCCAGCAGCCCTCGGTGGGGGGGCACTGAAGCTTTCTTT. Its protein product is CASSPRWGGTEAFF. Together with reference TRBV7-9 and TRBJ1-1, the CDR3 gives the full variable domain: DTGVSQNPRHKITKRGQNVTFRCDPISEHNRLYWYRQTLGQGPEFLTYFQNEAQLEKSRLLSDRFSAERPKGSFSTLEIQRTEQGDSAMYLCASSPRWGGTEAFFGQGTRLTVV.

The chain is built from TRBV30 and TRBJ1-2; the D gene is possibly TRBD1 (5 bases). The germline gives CDR1 GTSNPN, CDR2 SVGIG (reference sequence). The CDR3 covers 12 residues. The V and J ends lost 5 bases and 2 bases respectively, with 9 bases between them. The CDR3 loop is CAWQQGNYGYTF. CDR3 DNA sequence: TGTGCCTGGCAGCAGGGCAACTATGGCTACACCTTC. The full variable domain, rest sourced from reference TRBV30 and TRBJ1-2, is SQTIHQWPATLVQPVGSPLSLECTVEGTSNPNLYWYRQAAGRGLQLLFYSVGIGQISSEVPQNLSASRPQDRQFILSSKKLLLSDSGFYLCAWQQGNYGYTFGSGTRLTVV.

The V call is TRBV5-1, the J call TRBJ1-1; D is unresolved. This CDR3 comprises 15 residues. Trimming took 0 bases from V and 2 from J, leaving 11 bases between them. Germline loops: CDR1 SGHRS, CDR2 YFSETQ. CDR3 in amino acids: CASSLGALVNTEAFF. The CDR3, as DNA: TGCGCCAGCAGCTTGGGGGCACTGGTTAACACTGAAGCTTTCTTT.

This clonotype has only one observation. The chain recombines TRBV20-1 with TRBJ1-1, with D unresolved. V lost 2 bases and J 3 bases, leaving 16 bases between the germline ends. Per the germline V gene, CDR1 is DFQATT and CDR2 is SNEGSKA (reference sequence). The CDR3 runs 15 residues. CDR3 nucleotide sequence: TGCAGTGCTAGACCTATTTTGAGTGAGGACACTGAAGCTTTCTTT. Its translation: CSARPILSEDTEAFF.

This sequence joins TRBV2 and TRBJ1-2, with D hard to call. V lost 4 bases and J lost 5, with 8 bases in between. The CDR3 consists of 12 residues. Germline CDR1 and CDR2: SNHLY and FYNNEI. This CDR3 is CASSGVGYGYTF. The DNA of the CDR3 is TGTGCCAGCAGTGGTGTGGGGTATGGCTACACCTTC. Full variable domain (remainder filled in from reference TRBV2 and TRBJ1-2): EPEVTQTPSHQVTQMGQEVILRCVPISNHLYFYWYRQILGQKVEFLVSFYNNEISEKSEIFDDQFSVERPDGSNFTLKIRSTKLEDSAMYFCASSGVGYGYTFGSGTRLTVV.

This clonotype was observed a handful of times. The J gene is TRBJ1-1, the V gene TRBV9; no clear D. Trimming removed 1 base from V and 5 bases from J, with 9 bases in between. The CDR3 consists of 13 residues. Germline V gene sequence: CDR1 SGDLS, CDR2 YYNGEE. This chain's CDR3 is CASSVRDRTEAFF. CDR3 nucleotides: TGTGCCAGCAGCGTACGGGATCGTACTGAAGCTTTCTTT.